Below, 3 T cell receptor beta chains from the same sample are listed, as sequenced in a study of blood T cell dynamics during melanoma immunotherapy. Data came from immunoSEQ multiplex PCR; TCRdb stores just in-frame clones and leaves some out. Of some 20,000 clones listed, 70% to 90% were seen once; the top ten hold 7% to 8%. As to time point: week 3, after first cycle of checkpoint inhibitor. The sample was blood, taken from a patient treated with checkpoint blockade. These receptors all come from a human donor with melanoma.

The J gene is TRBJ2-7, the V gene TRBV6-6; TRBD1 aligns across 9 bases. The germline V gene has CDR1 MNHNY and CDR2 SVGAGI (reference sequence). Trimming removed 2 bases from V and 4 bases from J; junction bases left unmatched: 9. There are 16 residues in the CDR3. CDR3 bases: TGTGCCAGCAGTTACCCAAGACAGGGGGAGATTTACGAGCAGTACTTC. It is translated as CASSYPRQGEIYEQYF.

CDR3 coding DNA: TGCAGCGTTGAAGTCGGGCAGGGAACCGGGGAGCTGTTTTTT. Amino acid sequence: CSVEVGQGTGELFF. This rearrangement joins TRBV29-1 to TRBJ2-2, with D possibly TRBD1 on 5 matching bases. CDR1 SQVTM and CDR2 ANQGSEA come from the germline V gene. There are 14 residues in the CDR3. Trimming left V 1 base short and J 5 bases short, with 11 bases between.

The chain combines TRBV19 with TRBJ1-5; D is uncertain. CDR1 LNHDA and CDR2 SQIVND come from the germline V gene (reference sequence). V lost 6 bases and J 5 bases, leaving 17 bases between the germline ends. CDR3 length: 15 residues. The CDR3 region has the DNA TGTGCCAGTAGAGTTATGACGGGCAATTATCAGCCCCAGCATTTT. Protein sequence: CASRVMTGNYQPQHF. Drawing the rest from reference TRBV19 and TRBJ1-5, the complete variable domain is DGGITQSPKYLFRKEGQNVTLSCEQNLNHDAMYWYRQDPGQGLRLIYYSQIVNDFQKGDIAEGYSVSREKKESFPLTVTSAQKNPTAFYLCASRVMTGNYQPQHFGDGTRLSIL.